The source of this T cell receptor (beta chain) is a study of shared clonotypes between healthy human individuals. Study-level findings and limits: Generation probability values for non-shared clonotypes were lower than those for clonotypes shared by all four donors.

Genomic DNA (from each subset) was split evenly across several immunoSEQ plates. Libraries were prepared by immunoSEQ multiplex PCR; TCRdb keeps only in-frame clonotypes and omits some of them. Altogether some 2.3 million clones are present, about 92% being singletons, with the ten largest covering 0.39%. As for this clone: Its cognate antigen is unknown.

CDR1 and CDR2 (germline): KGHSH, LQKENI. V gave up 0 bases and J gave up 0 bases, with 9 bases separating them. This CDR3 spans 17 amino acids. The J gene is TRBJ2-6, the V gene TRBV18; TRBD1 might be the D (6 bases). The receptor was derived from a man between 18 and 35 years old in good health. Some clones in this sample may be carry-over from other donors' samples. What was sequenced was naive CD4+ T cells from PBMCs. Specified subset: CD45RA+ positively selected. The CDR3 reads CASSPPSGASGANVLTF. The DNA of the CDR3 is TGTGCCAGCTCACCACCGTCAGGGGCCTCTGGGGCCAACGTCCTGACTTTC.